These 7 T cell receptor beta chains share one sample of origin, sequenced in a study of blood T cell repertoires in COVID-19. TCRdb keeps only in-frame clones here, not all; method: immunoSEQ multiplex PCR. The top ten clones hold about 3.9% of a sample with around 300,000 clones, 85% to 90% of them seen once. The sample taken for sequencing was peripheral blood. These receptors originate from a woman between 45 and 65 years old with active or convalescent COVID-19.

The sample holds a few counts of this clone. The chain combines TRBV4-2 with TRBJ2-7, with TRBD2 identical over 7 bases. CDR3 length: 16 residues. V shed 0 bases and J 6 bases; nucleotides not matched to a gene: 11. From germline, CDR1 is LGHNA and CDR2 YNFKEQ. The CDR3 DNA reads TGTGCCAGCAGCCAAGAACTTGGGACTACCCTGGGCGAGCAGTACTTC. Amino acids: CASSQELGTTLGEQYF.

The rearrangement joins TRBV30 to TRBJ2-3; D is uncertain. This CDR3 is 12 amino acids long. The germline V gene encodes CDR1 GTSNPN and CDR2 SVGIG (reference sequence). The germline V and J ends were trimmed by 0 bases and 4 bases, with 5 bases remaining between them. CDR3 coding DNA: TGTGCCTGGAGTGTGGGCGCAGATACGCAGTATTTT. Translating gives CAWSVGADTQYF.

The rearrangement uses TRBV20-1 and TRBJ2-5, with a possible D match to TRBD1 (5 bases). Trimming took 3 bases from V and 1 from J, leaving 15 bases between them. Germline V gives CDR1 DFQATT, CDR2 SNEGSKA (reference sequence). This CDR3 has 15 amino acids. CDR3 bases: TGCAGTGCTAGTCTGACAGTGAACCCCCAAGAGACCCAGTACTTC. Protein: CSASLTVNPQETQYF.

The rearrangement uses TRBV6-5 and TRBJ1-2; tentative D call: TRBD1 (5 bases). There are 14 residues in the CDR3. Germline lookup yields CDR1 MNHEY and CDR2 SVGAGI. Trimming cost V 0 bases and J 2 bases, with 7 bases left between them. The CDR3 is CASSYSEGNYGYTF. In nucleotides, the CDR3 is TGTGCCAGCAGTTACTCGGAGGGGAACTATGGCTACACCTTC.

This sequence joins TRBV2 and TRBJ2-1, with TRBD2 matching 7 bases. Germline CDR1 and CDR2: SNHLY and FYNNEI. CDR3 length: 13 residues. Unmatched junction bases numbered 6, after V lost 8 bases and J lost 5 bases. CDR3: CASSQGTNNEQFF. For the CDR3, the DNA is TGTGCCAGCTCCCAAGGGACTAACAATGAGCAGTTCTTC.

The chain carries TRBV10-3 and TRBJ1-3; 7 positions match TRBD1. The CDR3 sequence is 14 residues long. V shed 5 bases and J 3 bases; nucleotides not matched to a gene: 4. Germline loops: CDR1 ENHRY, CDR2 SYGVKD. CDR3 nucleotide sequence: TGTGCCATCAGTTTGGGACAGCATGGAAACACCATATATTTT. It encodes CAISLGQHGNTIYF.

V and J are TRBV4-2 and TRBJ2-7, with 9 nucleotides matching TRBD2. Germline-derived CDR1 and CDR2 are LGHNA and YNFKEQ. The CDR3 runs to 16 residues. With V trimmed by 5 bases and J by 2 bases, 10 bases remained unmatched. CDR3 region: CASSSQLAGLTYEQYF. The CDR3 region has the DNA TGTGCCAGCAGCTCCCAACTAGCGGGCTTAACCTACGAGCAGTACTTC.